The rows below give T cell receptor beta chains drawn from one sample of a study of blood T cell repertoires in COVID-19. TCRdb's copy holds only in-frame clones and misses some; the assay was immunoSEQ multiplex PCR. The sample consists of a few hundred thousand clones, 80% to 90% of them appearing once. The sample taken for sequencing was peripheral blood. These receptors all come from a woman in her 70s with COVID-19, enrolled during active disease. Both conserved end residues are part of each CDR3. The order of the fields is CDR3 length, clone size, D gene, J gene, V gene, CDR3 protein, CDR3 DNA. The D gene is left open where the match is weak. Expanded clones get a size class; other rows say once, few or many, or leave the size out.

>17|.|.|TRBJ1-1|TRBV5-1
CASSDYSGAGMNTEAFF
TGCGCCAGCAGCGATTACAGCGGGGCTGGGATGAACACTGAAGCTTTCTTT
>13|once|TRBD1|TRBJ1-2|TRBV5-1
CASSPTGNYGYTF
TGCGCCAGCAGCCCGACAGGGAACTATGGCTACACCTTC
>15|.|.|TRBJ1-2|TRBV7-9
CASSSTYIGAEGYTF
TGTGCCAGCAGCTCAACTTACATAGGGGCGGAAGGCTACACCTTC
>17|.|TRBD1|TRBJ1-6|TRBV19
CASRGTGRIGYNSPLHF
TGTGCCAGTCGAGGGACAGGCAGAATTGGCTATAATTCACCCCTCCACTTT
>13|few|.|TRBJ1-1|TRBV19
CASRRQENTEAFF
TGTGCCAGCCGGAGGCAGGAGAACACTGAAGCTTTCTTT
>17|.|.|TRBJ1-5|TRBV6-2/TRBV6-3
CASSYPSRGGANQPQHF
TGTGCCAGCAGTTACCCAAGCCGCGGAGGGGCAAACCAGCCCCAGCATTTT
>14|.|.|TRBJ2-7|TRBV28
CASSLPRQVYEQYF
TGTGCCAGCAGTTTACCCCGACAGGTTTACGAGCAGTACTTC
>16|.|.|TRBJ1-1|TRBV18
CASSRSSGRVETEAFF
TGTGCCAGCTCAAGGTCCTCTGGGAGGGTAGAGACTGAAGCTTTCTTT
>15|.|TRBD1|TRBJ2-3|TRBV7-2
CASSSQTGGPDTQYF
TGTGCCAGCAGCTCGCAGACAGGGGGACCAGATACGCAGTATTTT
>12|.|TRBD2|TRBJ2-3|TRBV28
CAGGGASDTQYF
TGTGCCGGCGGGGGGGCCTCAGATACGCAGTATTTT
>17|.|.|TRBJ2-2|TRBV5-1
CASSLRGSIAGSGELFF
TGCGCCAGCAGCTTGCGTGGCAGCATTGCGGGGTCCGGGGAGCTGTTTTTT
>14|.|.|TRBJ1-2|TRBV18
CASSPTQENYGYTF
TGTGCCAGCTCACCAACCCAGGAAAACTATGGCTACACCTTC
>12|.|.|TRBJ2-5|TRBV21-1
CASNRVAETQYF
TGTGCCAGCAACAGGGTCGCAGAGACCCAGTACTTC
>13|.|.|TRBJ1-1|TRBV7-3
CASSSQMNTEAFF
TGTGCCAGCAGCTCCCAAATGAACACTGAAGCTTTCTTT
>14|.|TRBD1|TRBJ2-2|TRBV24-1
CATRGQVNTGELFF
TGTGCCACCAGGGGACAGGTTAACACCGGGGAGCTGTTTTTT
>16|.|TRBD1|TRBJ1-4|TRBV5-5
CASSRQGAVTNEKLFF
TGTGCCAGCTCCCGACAGGGGGCTGTGACTAATGAAAAACTGTTTTTT
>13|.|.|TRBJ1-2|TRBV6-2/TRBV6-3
CASSSGDNYGYTF
TGTGCCAGCAGTTCAGGGGACAACTATGGCTACACCTTC
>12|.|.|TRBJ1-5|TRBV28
CASRLLAEPQHF
TGTGCCAGCAGGCTCCTTGCGGAGCCCCAGCATTTT
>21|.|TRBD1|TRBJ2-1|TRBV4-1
CASSQKLGQGAFSSVGNEQFF
TGCGCCAGCAGCCAAAAGTTAGGACAGGGGGCGTTTTCTTCCGTTGGGAATGAGCAGTTCTTC
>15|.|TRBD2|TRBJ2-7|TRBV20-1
CSASLSGRSRPEQYF
TGCAGTGCTAGTTTATCCGGGAGGTCCCGTCCGGAGCAGTACTTC
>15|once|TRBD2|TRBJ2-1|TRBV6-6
CASSRLAGGKNEQFF
TGTGCCAGCAGCCGCCTAGCGGGAGGAAAGAATGAGCAGTTCTTC
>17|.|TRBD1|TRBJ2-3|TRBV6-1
CASSEFPTGVNTDTQYF
TGTGCCAGCAGTGAATTCCCGACAGGGGTTAATACAGATACGCAGTATTTT
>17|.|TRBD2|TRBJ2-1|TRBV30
CAWSVRISGRGVDEQFF
TGTGCCTGGAGTGTACGGATAAGCGGGAGGGGAGTCGATGAGCAGTTCTTC
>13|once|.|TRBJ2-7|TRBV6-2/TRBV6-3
CASSPWAGDEQYF
TGTGCCAGCAGTCCCTGGGCAGGGGACGAGCAGTACTTC
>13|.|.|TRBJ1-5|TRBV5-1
CASSYDSNQPQHF
TGCGCCAGCAGCTACGACAGTAATCAGCCCCAGCATTTT
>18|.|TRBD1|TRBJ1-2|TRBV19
CASSISRQGISTNYGYTF
TGTGCCAGTAGTATTAGTAGACAGGGGATTTCAACCAACTATGGCTACACCTTC
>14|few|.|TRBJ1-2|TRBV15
CATSRDFAGDGYTF
TGTGCCACCAGCAGAGATTTCGCAGGGGATGGCTACACCTTC